The entry below gives a single TCR beta chain sequence along with its context. Its antigen is undetermined. The V and J ends lost 3 bases and 5 bases respectively, with 10 bases between them. This CDR3 spans 12 amino acids. CDR1 and CDR2 (germline): DFQATT, SNEGSKA (reference sequence). The data were taken from a study of Graves' ophthalmopathy and Graves' hyperthyroidism. Beta-chain TCR CDR3 regions were amplified from RNA transcripts. The first-round RT-PCR employed HTBI primers together with the Qiagen OneStep RT-PCR kit. A multiplex PCR was then performed as the second round. TCRdb reprocessed the multiplex PCR reads via MiXCR and lists one record per CDR3 protein. The table lists hundreds of thousands of distinct CDR3 sequences, 20% to 25% of them singletons. General observations from the study: Among expanded thyroid clonotypes above 0.001 frequency, most also occurred in blood. Using a 13-signature model, the authors split ophthalmopathy from stable hyperthyroidism, with 87.88% sensitivity and approximately 78% specificity.

This chain joins TRBV20-1 and TRBJ2-5; D remains ambiguous. The sequence came from a woman between 18 and 29 years old with stable Graves' hyperthyroidism. Sequences were obtained from peripheral blood. The CDR3 is CSASLNWETQYF. The CDR3 DNA follows: TGCAGTGCTAGTTTGAACTGGGAGACCCAGTACTTC.